This passage covers 21 T cell receptor beta chains from one sample sequenced in a study of blood T cells in healthy people across ages. A second roughly 6 to 12 cycle PCR used barcoded and J-beta primers. From the 5' RACE reads, TCRdb called clonotypes with MiXCR, one entry per CDR3 protein. The sample lists 800,000 or so distinct CDR3 sequences; 25% were seen once. This sample was also put to use in a study of T cells of mothers and their children.

Sequences were obtained from blood. All receptors derive from a boy between 10 and 17 years old in good health.

There are a few counts of this clonotype. The rearrangement uses TRBV20-1 and TRBJ2-7; D unclear. V lost 3 bases to trimming and J lost 4 bases, with 7 bases between them. The CDR3 is made up of 11 amino acids. From germline, CDR1 is DFQATT and CDR2 SNEGSKA (reference sequence). Here the CDR3 reads CSASPRYEQYF. The CDR3 nucleotides are TGCAGTGCTAGTCCGCGATACGAGCAGTACTTC.

As regards this clonotype: The junction and the germline gene differ at one end; a read error may be behind it. V and J are TRBV5-1 and TRBJ2-5, with 8 bases lining up with TRBD1. The CDR3 is made up of 16 amino acids. Per germline, CDR1 SGHRS and CDR2 YFSETQ. The chain's CDR3 is CASARLTGGLEETRYF. The CDR3, as DNA: TGCGCCAGCGCGAGGCTCACAGGGGGTCTAGAAGAGACCCGGTACTTC.

This clonotype was counted only a few times. The V gene is TRBV29-1, the J gene TRBJ2-5; no reliable D call. The CDR3 contains 13 residues. Germline V lookup: CDR1 SQVTM, CDR2 ANQGSEA. V was pared by 3 bases and J by 4 bases, with 12 bases between. DNA of the CDR3: TGCAGCGTTGATAGGCAGGTAGGAGAGACCCAGTACTTC. This gives the protein CSVDRQVGETQYF.

This chain joins TRBV20-1 and TRBJ2-7; D may match TRBD1 or TRBD2 (5 bases each). The CDR3 is made up of 12 amino acids. Looked up from germline, CDR1 is DFQATT and CDR2 is SNEGSKA (reference sequence). V shed 6 bases and J shed 2 bases, with 11 bases lying between them. In DNA form, the CDR3 reads TGCAGTGCGGGGGACGCGCCCTACGAGCAGTACTTC. Protein sequence: CSAGDAPYEQYF.

The sample holds a few counts of this clonotype. This chain connects TRBV27 to TRBJ2-1; tentatively, D is TRBD1 (6 bases). The CDR3 contains 15 residues. CDR1 is MNHEY, CDR2 SMNVEV, per germline (reference sequence). Trimming left V 6 bases short and J 1 base short, with 13 bases between. As DNA, the CDR3 is TGTGCCAGCAGCGTCGTACAGGGATCCTACAATGAGCAGTTCTTC. It specifies CASSVVQGSYNEQFF.

There are a few counts of this clonotype. The gene calls are TRBV11-2 and TRBJ2-7; no firm D call. Trimming removed 0 bases at V and 3 bases at J, with 9 bases between. This CDR3 spans 14 amino acids. Germline values: CDR1 SGHAT, CDR2 FQNNGV. The CDR3 DNA follows: TGTGCCAGCAGCTTAGAAACAGACGACTACGAGCAGTACTTC. Protein product: CASSLETDDYEQYF.

DNA of the CDR3: TGCAGTGCTAGAGATCAGGTATCGGACGGCTACACCTTC. This translates into CSARDQVSDGYTF. The V gene is TRBV20-1, the J gene TRBJ1-2; no definite D call. V lost 0 bases and J 8 bases, leaving 13 bases between the germline ends. The CDR3 totals 13 residues. Per germline, CDR1 DFQATT and CDR2 SNEGSKA (reference sequence).

The rearrangement uses TRBV28 and TRBJ1-2; D is unclear. The ends were cut back, 5 bases at V and 3 bases at J, with 10 bases in the middle. Germline CDR1 is MDHEN and CDR2 is SYDVKM. The CDR3 is 13 residues long. Here the CDR3 DNA reads TGTGCCAGCAGTGTAGCGCTAGACTATGGCTACACCTTC. Translating gives CASSVALDYGYTF.

This clonotype was counted a few times. The chain has TRBV20-1 and TRBJ2-5, with 8 positions matching TRBD1. Judging by the DNA end, TRBJ2-7 fits better; the J call may be wrong. The length of the CDR3 is 14 residues. Looked up from germline, CDR1 is DFQATT and CDR2 is SNEGSKA (reference sequence). This CDR3 is CSARSGQGTVEQYF. Written as DNA, the CDR3 is TGCAGTGCTCGTTCCGGACAGGGAACAGTCGAGCAGTACTTC.

A single count supports this clonotype. The DNA for the CDR3 is TGTGCCAGCAGCATGGGACAGGGGGCTTTTGAGCAGTTCTTC. Translation gives CASSMGQGAFEQFF. The chain couples TRBV9 to TRBJ2-1, with 12 nucleotides matching TRBD1. V shed 4 bases and J 9 bases; nucleotides not matched to a gene: 5. The CDR3 length is 14 residues. Germline CDR1 and CDR2: SGDLS and YYNGEE.

The rearrangement uses TRBV20-1 and TRBJ2-2; 8 nucleotides match TRBD2. CDR3 length: 15 amino acids. V lost 4 bases, J lost 3 bases, and 7 bases stayed unmatched. Germline assignment: CDR1 DFQATT and CDR2 SNEGSKA (reference sequence). In DNA form, the CDR3 reads TGCAGTGCTAAAATCGGGACTAGTGACACCGGGGAGCTGTTTTTT. It is translated as CSAKIGTSDTGELFF.

The chain uses TRBV20-1 and TRBJ2-1, with TRBD1 identical over 7 bases. The CDR3 runs 15 residues. Germline CDR1 DFQATT, CDR2 SNEGSKA (reference sequence). V shed 5 bases and J 0 bases; nucleotides not matched to a gene: 7. CDR3 sequence reads: CSAEGQALSYNEQFF. The CDR3 DNA reads TGCAGTGCTGAAGGACAGGCCCTCTCCTACAATGAGCAGTTCTTC.

With regard to this clonotype: At one of its ends the junction is not consistent with the germline gene, which may arise from a read error. This sequence joins TRBV20-1 and TRBJ2-5, with a weak D call TRBD2 (5 bases). The end of the DNA aligns better with TRBJ2-1, so the J call may be wrong. Germline-derived CDR1 and CDR2 are DFQATT and SNEGSKA (reference sequence). The CDR3 consists of 12 residues. This chain's CDR3 is CSTSPLSFGQFF. CDR3 coding DNA: TGCAGTACTAGTCCCCTTTCCTTCGGGCAGTTCTTC.

This clonotype appeared a few times. The CDR3 DNA is TGCAGTGCTGACCGGTTGCAGACGAGCACTGAAGCTTTCTTT. Amino acids: CSADRLQTSTEAFF. This chain connects TRBV20-1 to TRBJ1-1, with D unclear. V lost 5 bases and J lost 4, with 17 bases in between. CDR1 DFQATT and CDR2 SNEGSKA come from the germline V gene (reference sequence). The CDR3 spans 14 residues.

The genes are TRBV7-8 and TRBJ1-2; D is ambiguous. Per germline, CDR1 SGHVS and CDR2 FQNEAQ. The CDR3 length is 12 residues. The V and J ends lost 8 bases and 7 bases respectively, with 14 bases between them. This CDR3 reads CASGLKSGGYTF. For the CDR3, the DNA is TGTGCCAGCGGGCTAAAAAGTGGTGGCTACACCTTC. Supplemented by reference TRBV7-8 and TRBJ1-2, the full variable domain reads GAGVSQSPRYKVAKRGQDVALRCDPISGHVSLFWYQQALGQGPEFLTYFQNEAQLDKSGLPSDRFFAERPEGSVSTLKIQRTQQEDSAVYLCASGLKSGGYTFGSGTRLTVV.

The chain joins TRBV18 to TRBJ2-5; D may be TRBD1 (5 bases). Germline V gene lookup returns CDR1 KGHSH and CDR2 LQKENI. The V and J ends lost 0 bases and 5 bases respectively, with 10 bases between them. The CDR3 extends over 14 amino acids. CDR3 loop: CASSPPGLSETQYF. The CDR3 DNA follows: TGTGCCAGCTCACCACCGGGGCTTTCGGAGACCCAGTACTTC.

The rearrangement uses TRBV20-1 and TRBJ2-7, with TRBD2 matching over 12 bases. Germline-derived CDR1 and CDR2 are DFQATT and SNEGSKA (reference sequence). This CDR3 spans 15 amino acids. V lost 5 bases, J lost 1 base, and 6 bases stayed unmatched. The CDR3 protein is CSARILAGGSYEQYF. CDR3 in DNA: TGCAGTGCTCGAATACTAGCGGGGGGATCCTACGAGCAGTACTTC.

This clonotype has more than one count but fewer than ten. The chain combines TRBV12-3 or TRBV12-4 with TRBJ2-7, with D maybe TRBD1 (7 bases). The length of the CDR3 is 14 residues. The V end lost 7 bases, the J end lost 2 bases, and 15 bases lay between the germline ends. CDR3: CASTTGEAPYEQYF. Here the CDR3 DNA reads TGTGCCAGCACCACAGGGGAGGCTCCCTACGAGCAGTACTTC.

Comment on this clonotype: At one end the junction does not follow the germline gene, possibly because of a read error. The V gene is TRBV12-3 or TRBV12-4, the J gene TRBJ1-2, with 8 bases matching TRBD1. CDR3 length equals 15 residues. In DNA, the CDR3 is TGTGCCAGTAGTTCTGCGACAGGGGCTAACTATGGCTACACCTTC. This encodes CASSSATGANYGYTF.

In this sample, this clonotype turned up a few times. With a much larger clone just one base away, this may be a read error. The chain couples TRBV10-3 to TRBJ1-5; no clear D gene. The V end was cut by 8 bases, the J end by 0 bases, with 8 bases between. Germline-derived CDR1 and CDR2 are ENHRY and SYGVKD. The CDR3 consists of 13 residues. The CDR3 DNA reads as TGTGCCATCGGGTACGATAGCAATCAGCCCCAGCATTTT. Its protein product is CAIGYDSNQPQHF.

This chain uses TRBV2 with TRBJ2-2; D is unresolved. V was clipped by 2 bases and J by 0 bases, with 4 bases between them. The CDR3 runs to 14 residues. Germline lookup yields CDR1 SNHLY and CDR2 FYNNEI. CDR3 coding DNA: TGTGCCAGCAGTGAACATGCGAACACCGGGGAGCTGTTTTTT. Its protein product is CASSEHANTGELFF.